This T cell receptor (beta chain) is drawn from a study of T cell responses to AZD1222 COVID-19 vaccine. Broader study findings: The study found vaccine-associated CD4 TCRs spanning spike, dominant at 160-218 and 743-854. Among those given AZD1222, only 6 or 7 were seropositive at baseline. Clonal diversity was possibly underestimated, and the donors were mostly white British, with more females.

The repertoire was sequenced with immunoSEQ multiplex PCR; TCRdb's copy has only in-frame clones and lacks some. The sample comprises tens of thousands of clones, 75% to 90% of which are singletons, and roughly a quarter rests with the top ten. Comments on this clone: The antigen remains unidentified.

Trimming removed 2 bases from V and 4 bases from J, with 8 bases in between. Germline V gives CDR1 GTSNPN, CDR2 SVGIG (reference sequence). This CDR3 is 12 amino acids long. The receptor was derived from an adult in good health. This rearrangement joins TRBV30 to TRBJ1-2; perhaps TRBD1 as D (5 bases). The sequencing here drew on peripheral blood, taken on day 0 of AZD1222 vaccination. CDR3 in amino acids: CAWSQGAYGYTF. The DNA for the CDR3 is TGTGCCTGGAGTCAGGGAGCCTATGGCTACACCTTC. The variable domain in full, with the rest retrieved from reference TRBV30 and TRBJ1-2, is SQTIHQWPATLVQPVGSPLSLECTVEGTSNPNLYWYRQAAGRGLQLLFYSVGIGQISSEVPQNLSASRPQDRQFILSSKKLLLSDSGFYLCAWSQGAYGYTFGSGTRLTVV.